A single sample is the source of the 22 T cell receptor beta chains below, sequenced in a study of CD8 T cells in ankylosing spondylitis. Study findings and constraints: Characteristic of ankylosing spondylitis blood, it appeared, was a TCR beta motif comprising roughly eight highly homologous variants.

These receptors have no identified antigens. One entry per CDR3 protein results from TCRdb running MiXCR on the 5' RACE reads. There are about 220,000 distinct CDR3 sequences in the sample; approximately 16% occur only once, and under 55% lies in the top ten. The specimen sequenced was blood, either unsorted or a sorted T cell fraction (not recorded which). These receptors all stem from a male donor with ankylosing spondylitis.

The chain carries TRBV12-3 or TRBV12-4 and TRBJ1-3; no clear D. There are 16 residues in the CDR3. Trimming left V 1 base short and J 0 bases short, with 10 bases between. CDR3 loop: CASSLGIEVSGNTIYF. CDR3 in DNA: TGTGCCAGCAGTTTAGGAATCGAGGTCTCTGGAAACACCATATATTTT.

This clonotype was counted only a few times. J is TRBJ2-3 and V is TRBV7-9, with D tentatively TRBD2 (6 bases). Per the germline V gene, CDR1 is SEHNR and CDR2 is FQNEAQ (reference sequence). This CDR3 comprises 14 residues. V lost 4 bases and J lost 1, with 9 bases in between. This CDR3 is CASSSASGTDTQYF. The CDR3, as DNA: TGTGCCAGCAGCTCAGCTAGCGGCACAGATACGCAGTATTTT.

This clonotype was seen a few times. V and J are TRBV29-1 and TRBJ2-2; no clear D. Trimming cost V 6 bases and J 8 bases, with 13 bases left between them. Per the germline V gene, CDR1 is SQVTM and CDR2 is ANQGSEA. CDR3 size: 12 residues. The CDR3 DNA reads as TGCAGCGTCCCCAGCCTCGGAGGGGAGCTGTTTTTT. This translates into CSVPSLGGELFF.

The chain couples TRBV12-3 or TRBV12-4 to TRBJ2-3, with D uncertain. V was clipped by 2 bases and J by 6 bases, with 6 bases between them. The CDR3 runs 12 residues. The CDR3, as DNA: TGTGCCAGCAGTTTAATGGTGGATACGCAGTATTTT. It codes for CASSLMVDTQYF.

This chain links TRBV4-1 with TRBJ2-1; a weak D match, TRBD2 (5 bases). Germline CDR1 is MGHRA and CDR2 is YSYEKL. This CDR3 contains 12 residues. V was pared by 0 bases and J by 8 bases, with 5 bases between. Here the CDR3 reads CASSQERDEQFF. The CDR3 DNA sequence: TGCGCCAGCAGCCAAGAGAGGGATGAGCAGTTCTTC.

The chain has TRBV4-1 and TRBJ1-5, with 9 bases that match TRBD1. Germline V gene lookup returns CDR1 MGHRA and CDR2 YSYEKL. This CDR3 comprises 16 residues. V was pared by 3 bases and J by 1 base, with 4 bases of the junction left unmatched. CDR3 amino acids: CASSHQGTGSNQPQHF. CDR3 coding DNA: TGCGCCAGCAGCCATCAAGGGACAGGGAGCAATCAGCCCCAGCATTTT.

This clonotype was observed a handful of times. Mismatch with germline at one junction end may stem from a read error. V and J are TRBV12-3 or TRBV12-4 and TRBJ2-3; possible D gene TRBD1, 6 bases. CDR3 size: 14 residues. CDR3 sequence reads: CACSFQGLADTQYF. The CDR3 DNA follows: TGTGCCTGCAGTTTTCAGGGGCTGGCAGATACGCAGTATTTT.

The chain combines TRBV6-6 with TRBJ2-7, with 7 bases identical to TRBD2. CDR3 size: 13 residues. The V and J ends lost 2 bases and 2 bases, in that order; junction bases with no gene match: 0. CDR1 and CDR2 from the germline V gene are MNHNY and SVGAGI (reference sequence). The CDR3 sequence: CASSYGTTYEQYF. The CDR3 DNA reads TGTGCCAGCAGTTACGGGACTACCTACGAGCAGTACTTC.

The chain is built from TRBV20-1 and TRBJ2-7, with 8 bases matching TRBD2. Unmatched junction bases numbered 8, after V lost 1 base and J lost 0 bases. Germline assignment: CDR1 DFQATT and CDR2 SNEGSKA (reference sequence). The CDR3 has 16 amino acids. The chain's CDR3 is CSARANLAGTSYEQYF. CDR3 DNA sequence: TGCAGTGCTAGAGCTAATTTAGCGGGGACCTCCTACGAGCAGTACTTC.

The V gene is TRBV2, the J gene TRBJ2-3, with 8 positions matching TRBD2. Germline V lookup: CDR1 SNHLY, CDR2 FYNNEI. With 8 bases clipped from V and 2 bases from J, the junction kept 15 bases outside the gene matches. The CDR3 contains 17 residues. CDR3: CASASRTSGTYTDTQYF. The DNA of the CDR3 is TGTGCCAGCGCGAGTCGTACTAGCGGAACTTACACAGATACGCAGTATTTT.

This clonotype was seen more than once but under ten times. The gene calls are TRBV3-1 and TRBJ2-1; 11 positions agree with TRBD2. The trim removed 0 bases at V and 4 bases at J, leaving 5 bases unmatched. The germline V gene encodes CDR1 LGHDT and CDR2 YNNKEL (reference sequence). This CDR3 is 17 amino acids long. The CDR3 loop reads CASSQDVTSGTYNEQFF. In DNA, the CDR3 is TGTGCCAGCAGCCAAGATGTGACTAGCGGGACTTACAATGAGCAGTTCTTC.

CDR3 DNA sequence: TGCAGTGTTGAGCGTGACCTTAGGGCCTACGAGCAGTACTTC. Amino acid sequence: CSVERDLRAYEQYF. The chain recombines TRBV20-1 with TRBJ2-7; no reliable D call. Germline CDR1 is DFQATT and CDR2 is SNEGSKA (reference sequence). The CDR3 consists of 14 residues. The V and J ends lost 7 bases and 2 bases respectively, with 18 bases between them.

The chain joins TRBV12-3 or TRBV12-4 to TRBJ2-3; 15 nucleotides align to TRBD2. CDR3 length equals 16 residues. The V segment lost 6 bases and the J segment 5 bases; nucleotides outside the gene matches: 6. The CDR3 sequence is CASSGLAGGPGDTQYF. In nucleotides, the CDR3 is TGTGCCAGCAGCGGACTAGCGGGAGGGCCGGGAGATACGCAGTATTTT.

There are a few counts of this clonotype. CDR3 amino acids: CASSPYPPESYNEQFF. The CDR3 DNA is TGTGCCAGCAGCCCTTACCCCCCCGAGTCCTACAATGAGCAGTTCTTC. The chain recombines TRBV7-9 with TRBJ2-1; the D is unclear. Per germline, CDR1 SEHNR and CDR2 FQNEAQ (reference sequence). With 5 bases removed from V and 1 base from J, the gap between germline ends came to 15 bases. The CDR3 sequence is 16 residues long.

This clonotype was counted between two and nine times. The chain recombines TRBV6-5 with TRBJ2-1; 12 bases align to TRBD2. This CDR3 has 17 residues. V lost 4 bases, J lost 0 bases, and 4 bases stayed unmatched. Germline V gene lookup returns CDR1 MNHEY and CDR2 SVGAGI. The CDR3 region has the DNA TGTGCCAGCAGTTGGACTAGCGGGGAACACTCCTACAATGAGCAGTTCTTC. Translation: CASSWTSGEHSYNEQFF.

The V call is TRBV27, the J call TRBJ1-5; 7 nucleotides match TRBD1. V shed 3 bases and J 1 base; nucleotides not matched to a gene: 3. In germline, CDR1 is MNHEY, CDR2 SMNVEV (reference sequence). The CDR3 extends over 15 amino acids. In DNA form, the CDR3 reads TGTGCCAGCAGTTTGACAGGGAGGAGCAATCAGCCCCAGCATTTT. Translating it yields CASSLTGRSNQPQHF.

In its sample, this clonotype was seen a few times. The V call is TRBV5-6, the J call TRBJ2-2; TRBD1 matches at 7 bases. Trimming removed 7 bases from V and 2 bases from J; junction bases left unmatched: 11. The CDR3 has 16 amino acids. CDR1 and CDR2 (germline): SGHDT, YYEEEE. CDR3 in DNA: TGTGCCAGCTGGCTCCTGGGACAGCTCAACACCGGGGAGCTGTTTTTT. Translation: CASWLLGQLNTGELFF.

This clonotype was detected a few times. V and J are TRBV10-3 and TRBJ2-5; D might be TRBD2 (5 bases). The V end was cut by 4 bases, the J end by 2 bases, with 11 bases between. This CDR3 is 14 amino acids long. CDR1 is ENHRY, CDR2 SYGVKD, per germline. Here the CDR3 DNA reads TGTGCCATCAGTGTAGAGGGCCCACAAGAGACCCAGTACTTC. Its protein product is CAISVEGPQETQYF.

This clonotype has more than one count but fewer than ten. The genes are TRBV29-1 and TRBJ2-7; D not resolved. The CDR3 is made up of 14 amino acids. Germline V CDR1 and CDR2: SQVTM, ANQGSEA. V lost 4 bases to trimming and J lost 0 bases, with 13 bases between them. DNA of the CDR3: TGCAGCGTTGTTGACGGTCAGGTCTCCTACGAGCAGTACTTC. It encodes CSVVDGQVSYEQYF.

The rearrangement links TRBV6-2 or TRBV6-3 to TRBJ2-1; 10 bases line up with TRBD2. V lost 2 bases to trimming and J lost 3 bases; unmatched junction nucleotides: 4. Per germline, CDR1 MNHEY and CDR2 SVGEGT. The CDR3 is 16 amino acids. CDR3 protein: CASSYPTSGDYNEQFF. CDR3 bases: TGTGCCAGCAGTTACCCCACTAGCGGGGACTACAATGAGCAGTTCTTC.

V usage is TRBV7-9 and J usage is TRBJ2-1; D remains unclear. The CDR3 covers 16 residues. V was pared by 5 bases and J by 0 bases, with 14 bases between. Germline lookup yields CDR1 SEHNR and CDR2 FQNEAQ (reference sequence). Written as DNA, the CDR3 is TGTGCCAGCAGCCCTATACTCGCCCGCTCCTACAATGAGCAGTTCTTC. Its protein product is CASSPILARSYNEQFF.

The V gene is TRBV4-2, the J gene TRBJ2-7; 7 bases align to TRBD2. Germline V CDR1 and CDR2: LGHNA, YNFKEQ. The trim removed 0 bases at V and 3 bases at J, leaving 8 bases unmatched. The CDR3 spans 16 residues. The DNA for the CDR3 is TGTGCCAGCAGCCAAGATGGGTCTAGCGGATACTACGAGCAGTACTTC. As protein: CASSQDGSSGYYEQYF.